This T cell receptor beta chain was retrieved from a study of blood T cells in healthy people across ages. Across the whole study: About one barcoded beta molecule per two T cells came from capture by template switching. Study results and caveats: Total diversity from one million sequenced T cells was likely underestimated.

The individuals who served as donors were healthy Caucasians living in Russia, aged roughly 6 to 90. PBMCs were isolated at a quantity of at least 6 million per sample. For the second PCR, which ran for 7 to 11 cycles, a sample-barcoded 5' primer and a J-beta primer mix were used. TCRdb analysed the 5' RACE reads with MiXCR anew, one entry per CDR3 protein. This sample has around 650,000 distinct CDR3 sequences, with 32% found just once. This clonotype came up many times. Its target is not known. Between the trimmed V and J ends, which lost 6 bases and 7 bases, there was a span of 16 bases. Germline CDR1 and CDR2: MDHEN and SYDVKM. This CDR3 spans 13 amino acids.

The chain joins TRBV28 to TRBJ2-7; D not certain. Sequenced sample: blood. This TCR was sampled from a woman older than 75 in good health. CDR3 coding DNA: TGTGCCAGCAGCGAAGGAATAGGCCGGGAGCAGTACTTC. This gives the protein CASSEGIGREQYF. Drawing the rest from reference TRBV28 and TRBJ2-7, the complete variable domain is DVKVTQSSRYLVKRTGEKVFLECVQDMDHENMFWYRQDPGLGLRLIYFSYDVKMKEKGDIPEGYSVSREKKERFSLILESASTNQTSMYLCASSEGIGREQYFGPGTRLTVT.